Here is one T cell receptor (beta chain) with its context. Its antigen is not yet known. No much larger clone exists at a distance of one base, and base qualities are not known. Its CDR3 holds 13 amino acids, cysteine through phenylalanine. The sequence is cut down to CDR3 DNA, 39 bases in frame from base 1. Via the germline V gene, CDR1 is SGHAT and CDR2 FQNNGV. From V the trimming removes 4 bases and from J it removes 6 bases, while the gene matches leave 3 bases of the junction unaccounted for. TCRbeta CDR3 regions were amplified from genomic DNA by means of the immunoSEQ Assay, a bias-controlled multiplex PCR. The original pipeline was this. The number of nucleated cells in each sample was estimated from the amplification of reference gene primers within the assay. Sequence reads were collapsed and filtered to measure the absolute abundance of every unique TCRbeta CDR3 rearrangement. Productive Simpson clonality was computed per sample as the square root of Simpson's diversity index over productive rearrangements. TCRdb carries this immuneACCESS record with in-frame sequences only. Its versions omit some clonotypes, under half of them owing to an unresolved V gene in the studies checked, with the rest unexplained. V and J calls and clone size are as listed in that table; D and trimming were resolved from the DNA. The sample table lists over 120,000 clones, roughly 84% of them with a count of one. Around 4.8% of the sample goes to the ten largest clones.

Collaborating institutions collected whole blood in K2EDTA tubes following their own protocols. For TCRbeta analysis, collaborator samples were shipped as frozen whole blood, as isolated PBMCs, or as DNA extracted from either sample type. This specimen comes from a study of blood T cell repertoires in COVID-19 (dated by TCRdb to 2018 to 2020). General notes on the study: Samples covering the acute and convalescent phases of COVID-19 were provided by collaborators in the United States, Italy and Spain. The material from the prospective study consisted of cDNA or gDNA derived from T cells, B-cell-depleted T cells, or PBMCs. Subjects who had been exposed to COVID-19, were actively infected with it, or had recovered from it provided the deeply sampled blood TCRbeta repertoires that made up the dataset. The repertoires were released in a freely available public database intended as a resource for research on the immune response to SARS-CoV-2. The samples were drawn from two sources: the first 160 participants of the ongoing ImmuneRACE study, and fewer than 1,500 subjects contributed by 6 global collaborators. Sample metadata almost always included a de-identified subject ID, COVID-19 status, age in years and sex. Where available, HLA class I and class II types were taken from metadata supplied by the sample provider and were not determined by assay-based typing.

Results and caveats for the whole study, not just this receptor: Clinical and demographic metadata were provided uncurated, with the amount varying by source and participant.

The chain joins TRBV11-2 to TRBJ1-5; TRBD1 agrees with 7 junctional bases. The sample taken for sequencing was peripheral blood. This TCR derives from a human donor in a cohort sampled during active COVID-19. This receptor has the CDR3 CASSSAGGQPQHF. The nucleotide sequence reads TGTGCCAGCAGCTCGGCAGGGGGTCAGCCCCAGCATTTT.